The T cell receptor beta chain under discussion was sequenced for a study of blood T cell repertoires in COVID-19. Germline CDR1 and CDR2: SGHRS and YFSETQ. Trimming left V 5 bases short and J 4 bases short, with 18 bases between. The CDR3 contains 15 residues. Generated by immunoSEQ multiplex PCR, the TCRdb table keeps only in-frame clones and is missing some. Of about 220,000 clones in the sample, roughly 84% were seen once. This clone was detected only a few times. The chain has TRBV5-1 and TRBJ1-2; D is ambiguous. This sequence originates from a man in his forties with active or convalescent COVID-19. Material: peripheral blood. As DNA, the CDR3 is TGCGCCAGCAGTGAGGGATCCCGGACGGCCTATGGCTACACCTTC. Protein: CASSEGSRTAYGYTF.